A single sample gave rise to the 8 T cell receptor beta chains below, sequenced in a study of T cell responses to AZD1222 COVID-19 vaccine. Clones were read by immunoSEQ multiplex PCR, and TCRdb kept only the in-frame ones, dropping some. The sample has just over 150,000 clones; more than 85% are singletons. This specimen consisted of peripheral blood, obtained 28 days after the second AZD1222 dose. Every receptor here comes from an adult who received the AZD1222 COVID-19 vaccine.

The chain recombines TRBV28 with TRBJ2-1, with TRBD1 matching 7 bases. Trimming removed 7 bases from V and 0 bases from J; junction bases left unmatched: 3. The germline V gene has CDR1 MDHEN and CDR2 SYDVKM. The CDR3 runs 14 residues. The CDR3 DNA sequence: TGTGCCAGCATATCAGGGGGCTCCTACAATGAGCAGTTCTTC. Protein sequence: CASISGGSYNEQFF.

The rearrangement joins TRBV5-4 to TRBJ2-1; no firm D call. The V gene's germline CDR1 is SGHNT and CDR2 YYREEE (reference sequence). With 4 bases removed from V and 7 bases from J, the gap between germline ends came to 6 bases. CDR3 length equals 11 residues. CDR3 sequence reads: CASSDGNEQFF. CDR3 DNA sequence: TGTGCCAGCAGCGACGGTAATGAGCAGTTCTTC.

This CDR3 reads CASSLVNRAFQETQYF. As DNA, the CDR3 is TGTGCCAGCAGCTTAGTTAACAGGGCCTTCCAAGAGACCCAGTACTTC. J is TRBJ2-5 and V is TRBV7-9; D is possibly TRBD1 (6 bases). This CDR3 region has 16 residues. Germline assignment: CDR1 SEHNR and CDR2 FQNEAQ (reference sequence). V shed 1 base and J shed 1 base, with 13 bases lying between them. Looking up the rest from reference TRBV7-9 and TRBJ2-5 gives the full variable domain: DTGVSQNPRHKITKRGQNVTFRCDPISEHNRLYWYRQTLGQGPEFLTYFQNEAQLEKSRLLSDRFSAERPKGSFSTLEIQRTEQGDSAMYLCASSLVNRAFQETQYFGPGTRLLVL.

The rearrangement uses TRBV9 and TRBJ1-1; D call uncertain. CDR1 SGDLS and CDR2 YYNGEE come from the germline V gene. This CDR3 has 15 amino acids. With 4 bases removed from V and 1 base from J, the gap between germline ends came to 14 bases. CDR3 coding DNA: TGTGCCAGCAGCTCGACCCCCACAGCGAACACTGAAGCTTTCTTT. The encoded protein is CASSSTPTANTEAFF.

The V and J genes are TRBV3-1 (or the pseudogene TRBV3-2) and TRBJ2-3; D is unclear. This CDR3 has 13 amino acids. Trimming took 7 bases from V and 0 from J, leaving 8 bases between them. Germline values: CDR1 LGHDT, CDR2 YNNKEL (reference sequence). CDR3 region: CASTKQSTDTQYF. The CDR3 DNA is TGTGCCAGCACCAAACAGAGCACAGATACGCAGTATTTT.

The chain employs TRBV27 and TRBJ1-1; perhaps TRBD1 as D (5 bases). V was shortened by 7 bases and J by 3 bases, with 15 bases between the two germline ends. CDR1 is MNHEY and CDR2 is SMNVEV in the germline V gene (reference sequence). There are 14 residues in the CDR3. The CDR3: CASISSGGDTEAFF. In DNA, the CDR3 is TGTGCCAGCATCTCAAGTGGGGGGGACACTGAAGCTTTCTTT.

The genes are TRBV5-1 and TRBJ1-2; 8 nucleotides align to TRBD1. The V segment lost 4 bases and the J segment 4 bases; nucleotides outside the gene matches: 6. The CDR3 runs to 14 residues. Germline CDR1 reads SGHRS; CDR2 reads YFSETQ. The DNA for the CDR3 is TGCGCCAGCAGCGGGACAGGATGGACCTATGGCTACACCTTC. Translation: CASSGTGWTYGYTF. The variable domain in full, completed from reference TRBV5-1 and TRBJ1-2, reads KAGVTQTPRYLIKTRGQQVTLSCSPISGHRSVSWYQQTPGQGLQFLFEYFSETQRNKGNFPGRFSGRQFSNSRSEMNVSTLELGDSALYLCASSGTGWTYGYTFGSGTRLTVV.

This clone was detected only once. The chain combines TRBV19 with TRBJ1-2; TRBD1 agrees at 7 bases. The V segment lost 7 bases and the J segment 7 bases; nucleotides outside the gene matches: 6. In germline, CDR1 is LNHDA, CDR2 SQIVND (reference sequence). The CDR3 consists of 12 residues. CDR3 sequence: CASMIGQVGYTF. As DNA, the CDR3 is TGTGCCAGTATGATAGGACAGGTTGGCTACACCTTC.